The source of this T cell receptor beta chain is a study of circulating CD8 cells and anti-PD-1 response in melanoma. Study background: Nivolumab was given intravenously at 3 mg/kg every 2 weeks. Complete or partial response defined responders; stable or progressive disease, non-responders.

Notes on the study in general: Patients included both untreated and previously treated individuals.

Four subsets defined by PD-1 and/or TIGIT were sorted from live CD3+CD8+TCRalphabeta+ cells. This clonotype is hyperexpanded in the sample. As yet, its antigen is unknown. This CDR3 region has 14 residues. V was pared by 2 bases and J by 1 base, with 5 bases between. Germline V gene lookup returns CDR1 SGHAT and CDR2 FQNNGV. The QIAseq Immune Repertoire TCR panel built the libraries from roughly 16 ng of total RNA. TCRdb re-called the reads through MiXCR, storing one row per CDR3 protein. The sample holds approximately 150 distinct CDR3 sequences, over 9.5% seen once. Sample: CD8+ T cells from PBMCs, taken at baseline or after one month of anti-PD-1 therapy (not recorded which). This clonotype was sampled from a human donor with melanoma. The chain links TRBV11-2 to TRBJ2-2, with D hard to call. The CDR3 nucleotides read TGTGCCAGCAGCTTAATGAGGAACACCGGGGAGCTGTTTTTT. Translated: CASSLMRNTGELFF. Full variable domain (remainder filled in from reference TRBV11-2 and TRBJ2-2): EAGVAQSPRYKIIEKRQSVAFWCNPISGHATLYWYQQILGQGPKLLIQFQNNGVVDDSQLPKDRFSAERLKGVDSTLKIQPAKLEDSAVYLCASSLMRNTGELFFGEGSRLTVL.